These 10 T cell receptor beta chains came from one sample sequenced in a study of blood T cell repertoires in COVID-19. Only in-frame clones appear in the TCRdb table, and some are missing; sequencing was by immunoSEQ multiplex PCR. In the table there are about 78,000 clones, 75% to 95% of which are singletons. Input material: peripheral blood. The receptors stem from an elderly woman with acute or convalescent COVID-19.

CDR3 in DNA: TGTGCCAGCAGTTCCGGACAGGGTCCCGAAAAACTGTTTTTT. Translation: CASSSGQGPEKLFF. The V call is TRBV6-5, the J call TRBJ1-4, with TRBD1 identical over 8 bases. Germline loops: CDR1 MNHEY, CDR2 SVGAGI. V was clipped by 4 bases and J by 8 bases; unmatched bases: 6. The CDR3 is 14 amino acids.

This clone was picked up one time. The rearrangement joins TRBV2 to TRBJ2-5; 8 nucleotides match TRBD1. The CDR3 contains 13 residues. The trim removed 7 bases at V and 6 bases at J, leaving 7 bases unmatched. Germline values: CDR1 SNHLY, CDR2 FYNNEI. CDR3 nucleotides: TGTGCCAGCAAGGCAGGGGGCGCGAAGACCCAGTACTTC. Translated, it gives CASKAGGAKTQYF.

This chain joins TRBV4-2 and TRBJ2-1, with D hard to call. Germline V gives CDR1 LGHNA, CDR2 YNFKEQ. V lost 0 bases and J lost 6, with 9 bases in between. The CDR3 runs to 14 residues. The CDR3 sequence: CASSQERSSNEQFF. DNA for the CDR3: TGTGCCAGCAGCCAAGAGCGGAGTAGCAATGAGCAGTTCTTC.

The rearrangement links TRBV7-6 to TRBJ2-1; D may be TRBD2 (6 bases). V was cut by 0 bases and J by 8 bases, with 17 bases left in between. The CDR3 covers 16 residues. Germline V gene sequence: CDR1 SGHVS, CDR2 FNYEAQ. CDR3 in amino acids: CASSLAPGGLMDEQFF. CDR3 DNA: TGTGCCAGCAGCTTAGCCCCCGGTGGACTAATGGATGAGCAGTTCTTC. The variable domain in full, with the rest retrieved from reference TRBV7-6 and TRBJ2-1, is GAGVSQSPRYKVTKRGQDVALRCDPISGHVSLYWYRQALGQGPEFLTYFNYEAQQDKSGLPNDRFSAERPEGSISTLTIQRTEQRDSAMYRCASSLAPGGLMDEQFFGPGTRLTVL.

The chain joins TRBV5-1 to TRBJ2-2; no clear D. Trimming removed 2 bases from V and 6 bases from J, with 8 bases in between. Per the germline V gene, CDR1 is SGHRS and CDR2 is YFSETQ. The CDR3 length is 13 residues. The CDR3 DNA reads TGCGCCAGCAGCTTATTACGAGCCGGGGAGCTGTTTTTT. It translates to CASSLLRAGELFF.

The chain employs TRBV6-1 and TRBJ1-6; possibly TRBD1 for D (5 bases). CDR1 and CDR2 from the germline V gene are MNHNS and SASEGT. CDR3 size: 18 residues. Between the trimmed V and J ends, which lost 0 bases and 3 bases, there was a span of 15 bases. The CDR3 DNA follows: TGTGCCAGCAGTGAAGCCCCAGGGAAAGGTGGCTATAATTCACCCCTCCACTTT. Its translation is CASSEAPGKGGYNSPLHF.

This rearrangement joins TRBV5-1 to TRBJ1-2, with D perhaps matching TRBD1 (6 bases). The ends were cut back, 5 bases at V and 8 bases at J, with 16 bases in the middle. CDR3 length: 13 residues. CDR1 SGHRS and CDR2 YFSETQ come from the germline V gene. CDR3 nucleotide sequence: TGCGCCAGCAGACCAACAGGGTTGGGGGGCTACACCTTC. Translation gives CASRPTGLGGYTF.

The J gene is TRBJ2-5, the V gene TRBV3-1 (or the pseudogene TRBV3-2), with 10 bases lining up with TRBD2. The ends lost 5 bases at V and 2 bases at J; junction bases unmatched: 8. Germline V CDR1 and CDR2: LGHDT, YNNKEL (reference sequence). CDR3 length: 16 residues. The CDR3 protein is CASSSRLAGKQETQYF. CDR3 bases: TGTGCCAGCAGCTCCAGACTAGCGGGTAAACAAGAGACCCAGTACTTC.

CDR3 sequence (DNA): TGTGCCAGTACCCCTACGGGGGGGGCTTTTAACTATGGCTACACCTTC. Its protein product is CASTPTGGAFNYGYTF. The chain is built from TRBV19 and TRBJ1-2; maybe TRBD1 (6 bases). In germline, CDR1 is LNHDA, CDR2 SQIVND (reference sequence). The CDR3 has 16 residues. V was trimmed by 7 bases and J by 1 base, leaving 19 bases between them.

This sequence joins TRBV21-1 and TRBJ1-1; the table names TRBD1, a call not compared with the DNA. TRBV21-1 is listed as a pseudogene. The CDR3 has 15 amino acids. DNA for the CDR3: TGTGCCAGCAGCCAGGCGGACAGGGTGGGCACTGAAGCTTTCTTT. This translates into CASSQADRVGTEAFF.